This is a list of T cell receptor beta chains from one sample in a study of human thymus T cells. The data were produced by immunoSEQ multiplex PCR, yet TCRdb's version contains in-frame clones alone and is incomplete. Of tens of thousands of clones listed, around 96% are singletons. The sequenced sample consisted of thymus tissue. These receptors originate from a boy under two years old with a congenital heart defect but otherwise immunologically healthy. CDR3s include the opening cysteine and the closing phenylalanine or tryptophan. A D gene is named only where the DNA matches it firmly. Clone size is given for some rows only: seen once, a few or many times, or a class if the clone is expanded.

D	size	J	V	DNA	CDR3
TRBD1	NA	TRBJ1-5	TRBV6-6	TGTGCCAGCAGTTCCTCGGACAGGCCAAGACAGCCCCAGCATTTT	CASSSSDRPRQPQHF
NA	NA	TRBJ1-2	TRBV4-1	TGCGCCAGCAGCCCGGAAGTCTCACCAGATGGCTACACCTTC	CASSPEVSPDGYTF
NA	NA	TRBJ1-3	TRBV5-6	TGTGCCAGCAGCTTGTTGGGGGGCAGAGAAAACACCATATATTTT	CASSLLGGRENTIYF
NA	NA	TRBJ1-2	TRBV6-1	TGTGCCAGCAGTGAAGAAGGGGTTGGCTACACCTTC	CASSEEGVGYTF
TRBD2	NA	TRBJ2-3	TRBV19	TGTGCCGGCGACCTAGCGGGGGGAAGCACAGATACGCAGTATTTT	CAGDLAGGSTDTQYF
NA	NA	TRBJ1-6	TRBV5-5	TGTGCCAGCAGCTTAAGACAGTGGGGAAGCTCCTATAATTCACCCCTCCACTTT	CASSLRQWGSSYNSPLHF
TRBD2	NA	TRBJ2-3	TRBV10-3	TGTGCCATCAGTGAGACCGGACTAGCGAGATCTACCCGAGGGACAGATACGCAGTATTTT	CAISETGLARSTRGTDTQYF
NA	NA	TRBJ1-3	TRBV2	TGTGCCAGCAGTGACGTATGGGAGCGCAGCGGAAACACCATATATTTT	CASSDVWERSGNTIYF
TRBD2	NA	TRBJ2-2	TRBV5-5	TGTGCCAGCAGCCTCGGTAGCGGGAGGTACACCGGGGAGCTGTTTTTT	CASSLGSGRYTGELFF
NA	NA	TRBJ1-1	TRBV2	TGTGCCGGCGGCACAGGGAAGAACACTGAAGCTTTCTTT	CAGGTGKNTEAFF
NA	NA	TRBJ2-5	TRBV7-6	TGTGCCAGCAGTTTCACTCCCGGAGAGACCCAGTACTTC	CASSFTPGETQYF
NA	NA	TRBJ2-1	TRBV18	TGTGCCAGCTCACCTTGTCATGAGCAGTTCTTC	CASSPCHEQFF
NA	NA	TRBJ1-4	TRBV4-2	TGTGCCAGCAGCCAAGTCTCATGTGGCAGGACCGAAAAACTGTTTTTT	CASSQVSCGRTEKLFF
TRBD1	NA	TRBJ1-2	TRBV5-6	TGTGCCAGCACTTTACCCGGACAGGGGTATGGCTACACCTTC	CASTLPGQGYGYTF
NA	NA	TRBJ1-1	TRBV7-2	TGTGCCAGCAGCTCGACAGGTTACACTGAAGCTTTCTTT	CASSSTGYTEAFF
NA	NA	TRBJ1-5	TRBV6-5	TGTGCCAGCAGTTACTCGCGGGGTAGCAATCAGCCCCAGCATTTT	CASSYSRGSNQPQHF
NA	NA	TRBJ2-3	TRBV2	TGTGCCAGCAGTGAAGAGGGCCGAAGGGGCACAGATACGCAGTATTTT	CASSEEGRRGTDTQYF
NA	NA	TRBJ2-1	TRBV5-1	TGCGCCAGCAGCTCTCCGCCTAGTGTCGATGAGCAGTTCTTC	CASSSPPSVDEQFF
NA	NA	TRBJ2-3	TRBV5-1	TGCGCCAGCAGCTTGGCCGGCTTCACAGATACGCAGTATTTT	CASSLAGFTDTQYF
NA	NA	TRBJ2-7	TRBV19	TGTGCCAGTAGACCGCATGGGACATCATACGAGCAGTACTTC	CASRPHGTSYEQYF
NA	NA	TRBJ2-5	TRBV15	TGTGCCACCAGCAGAGGAAAGGAAGAGACCCAGTACTTC	CATSRGKEETQYF
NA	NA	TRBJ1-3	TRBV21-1	TGTGCCAGGTCTTGGACAGGACCCCACTTGGGAAACACCATATATTTT	CARSWTGPHLGNTIYF
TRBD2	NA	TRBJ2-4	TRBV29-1	TGCAGCGTTGCACTCCGGCTAGCGGGAGGGGGTCAAGCCAAAAACATTCAGTACTTC	CSVALRLAGGGQAKNIQYF
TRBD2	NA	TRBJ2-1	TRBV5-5	TGTGCCAGCAGCTTGGAAGGTAGCGGGAGAATCAATGAGCAGTTCTTC	CASSLEGSGRINEQFF
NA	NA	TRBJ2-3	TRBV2	TGTGCCAGCAGTTACCCTAACAGGGTGAGCACAGATACGCAGTATTTT	CASSYPNRVSTDTQYF
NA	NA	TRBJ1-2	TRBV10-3	TGTGCCATCGCGGACGGGGGATACGGCTACACCTTC	CAIADGGYGYTF
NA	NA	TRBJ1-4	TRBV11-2	TGTGCCAGCAGCTTAGATCGGGTGGAAGGCAGGGACACAACTAATGAAAAACTGTTTTTT	CASSLDRVEGRDTTNEKLFF
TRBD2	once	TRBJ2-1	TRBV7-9	TGTGCCAGCAGCTTTGGCGGGGGTCCCTGGAGAGAGCAGTTCTTC	CASSFGGGPWREQFF
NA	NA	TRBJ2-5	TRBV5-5	TGTGCCAGCAGCTTGTGGGGAGGAGAGACCCAGTACTTC	CASSLWGGETQYF
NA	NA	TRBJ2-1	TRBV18	TGTGCCAGCTCATCAACACCTTACCGGGACATTGCCCCTGAGCAGTTCTTC	CASSSTPYRDIAPEQFF
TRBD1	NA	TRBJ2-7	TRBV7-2	TGTGCCAGCAGCTTAGCGCTGGGGACAGGGTCCTACGAGCAGTACTTC	CASSLALGTGSYEQYF
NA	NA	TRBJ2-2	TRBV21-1	TGTGCCAGCAGCAAAAGAGGGCTGCTCACCGGGGAGCTGTTTTTT	CASSKRGLLTGELFF
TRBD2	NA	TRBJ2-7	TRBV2	TGTGCCAGCAGTGCCGGGACTAGCGGGGGGATTTACGAGCAGTACTTC	CASSAGTSGGIYEQYF
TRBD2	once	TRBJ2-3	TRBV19	TGTGCCAGTAGTACGCGCCGCAAACCCCCGGGAGGCGGCACAGATACGCAGTATTTT	CASSTRRKPPGGGTDTQYF
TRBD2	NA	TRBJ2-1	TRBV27	TGTGCCAGCAGCCTTCTAGCGGGATCACGCTTGGGCAATGAGCAGTTCTTC	CASSLLAGSRLGNEQFF
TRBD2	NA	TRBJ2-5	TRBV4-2	TGTGCCAGCAGCCAACATAATAGCGGGAGGGCCGGGGAGACCCAGTACTTC	CASSQHNSGRAGETQYF
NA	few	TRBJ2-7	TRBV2	TGTGCCAGCAGTGAGAGGGAGGCCCTCGGTGAGCAGTACTTC	CASSEREALGEQYF
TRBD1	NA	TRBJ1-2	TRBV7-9	TGTGCCAGCAGCCCCAGACCCACAGGGGCCCTATATGGCTACACCTTC	CASSPRPTGALYGYTF
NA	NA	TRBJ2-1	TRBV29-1	TGCAGCGTTGGGCAGGGACTCATCATCGGGCTGAATGAGCAGTTCTTC	CSVGQGLIIGLNEQFF
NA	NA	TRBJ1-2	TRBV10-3	TGTGCCATCAGTGAGTCGAGGAGGGATCATGGCTACACCTTC	CAISESRRDHGYTF
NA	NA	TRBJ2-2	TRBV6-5	TGTGCCAGCAGTTACAGCTGGACCGGGGAGCTGTTTTTT	CASSYSWTGELFF
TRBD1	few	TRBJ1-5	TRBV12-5	TGTGCTAGTGGTTTTACACTGGGACAGGGGGCGTTTCGGGGCAATCAGCCCCAGCATTTT	CASGFTLGQGAFRGNQPQHF
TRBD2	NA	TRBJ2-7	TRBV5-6	TGTGCCAGCAGCCCGGGGGGAGAGAGCGGGAGGGCGGACGAGCAGTACTTC	CASSPGGESGRADEQYF
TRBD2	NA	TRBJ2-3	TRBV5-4	TGTGCCAGCAGCTTGCATTCGGCGGGAGGTACAGATACGCAGTATTTT	CASSLHSAGGTDTQYF
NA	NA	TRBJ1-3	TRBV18	TGTGCCAGCTCACCGCAATTCCAAGGGTTCTCTGGAAACACCATATATTTT	CASSPQFQGFSGNTIYF
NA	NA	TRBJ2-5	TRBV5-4	TGTGCCAGCAGCCACCTAAGTCCGGGGGCGGCCCAGCGAGAGACCCAGTACTTC	CASSHLSPGAAQRETQYF
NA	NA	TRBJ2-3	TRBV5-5	TGTGCCAGCAGCGTAGGAGATACGCAGTATTTT	CASSVGDTQYF
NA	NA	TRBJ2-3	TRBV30	TGTGCCTGGAGTACCTTAGCCCCCCCCACAGATACGCAGTATTTT	CAWSTLAPPTDTQYF